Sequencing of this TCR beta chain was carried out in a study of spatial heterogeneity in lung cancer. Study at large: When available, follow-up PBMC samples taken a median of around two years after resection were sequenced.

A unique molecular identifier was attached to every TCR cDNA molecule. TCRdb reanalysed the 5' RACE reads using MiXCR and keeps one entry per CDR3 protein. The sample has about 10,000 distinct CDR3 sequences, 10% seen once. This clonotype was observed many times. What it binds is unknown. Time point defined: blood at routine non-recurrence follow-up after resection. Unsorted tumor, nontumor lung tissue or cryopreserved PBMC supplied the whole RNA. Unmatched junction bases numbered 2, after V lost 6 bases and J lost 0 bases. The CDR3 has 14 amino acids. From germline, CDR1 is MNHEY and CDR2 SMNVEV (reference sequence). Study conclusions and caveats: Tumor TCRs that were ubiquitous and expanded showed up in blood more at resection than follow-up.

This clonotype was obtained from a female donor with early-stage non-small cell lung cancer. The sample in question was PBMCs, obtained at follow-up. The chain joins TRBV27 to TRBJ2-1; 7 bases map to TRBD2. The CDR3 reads CASRGGSSYNEQFF. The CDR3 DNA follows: TGTGCCAGCAGGGGGGGGAGCTCCTACAATGAGCAGTTCTTC.